These 17 T cell receptor beta chains share one sample of origin, sequenced in a study of blood T cell repertoires in COVID-19. Clones were sequenced by immunoSEQ multiplex PCR, and TCRdb holds only the in-frame ones, with some missing. The sample lists almost 55,000 clones; approximately 87% were seen once. What was sequenced was peripheral blood. The source of these receptors is a human donor in a cohort sampled during active COVID-19.

This chain joins TRBV4-1 and TRBJ2-7; TRBD1 aligns across 11 bases. The CDR3 is 14 residues long. Germline V lookup: CDR1 MGHRA, CDR2 YSYEKL. The V segment lost 1 base and the J segment 6 bases; nucleotides outside the gene matches: 2. The CDR3 DNA follows: TGCGCCAGCAGCCAAGGGACAGGGGGCCTCGAGCAGTACTTC. Translation gives CASSQGTGGLEQYF.

This clone showed up just once. The V and J genes are TRBV30 and TRBJ2-3; 9 positions match TRBD1. V lost 2 bases, J lost 4 bases, and 7 bases stayed unmatched. The length of the CDR3 is 15 residues. In germline, CDR1 is GTSNPN, CDR2 SVGIG (reference sequence). Here the CDR3 reads CAWSNRGRSPDTQYF. The CDR3, as DNA: TGTGCCTGGAGTAACAGGGGGCGGTCCCCAGATACGCAGTATTTT.

The chain carries TRBV18 and TRBJ2-7; 9 bases line up with TRBD2. The CDR3 length is 14 residues. Germline loops: CDR1 KGHSH, CDR2 LQKENI. V was clipped by 6 bases and J by 6 bases; unmatched bases: 9. The CDR3 here is CASSIRTSESEQYF. CDR3 coding DNA: TGTGCCAGCTCCATAAGGACTAGCGAGAGCGAGCAGTACTTC.

The chain has TRBV12-2 and TRBJ1-5; the table's D call, TRBD1, was not checked against the DNA. TRBV12-2 is an annotated pseudogene. The CDR3 is made up of 15 amino acids. This CDR3 reads CASRLRTGSNQPQHF. The CDR3 bases are TGTGCAAGTCGCTTAAGGACAGGGAGCAATCAGCCCCAGCATTTT.

The chain uses TRBV6-5 and TRBJ2-2, with no clear D. CDR3 length equals 12 residues. V was clipped by 8 bases and J by 2 bases, with 6 bases between them. Germline V CDR1 and CDR2: MNHEY, SVGAGI. This chain's CDR3 is CASSTNTGELFF. Here the CDR3 DNA reads TGTGCCAGCTCCACTAACACCGGGGAGCTGTTTTTT.

This CDR3 reads CASSLDRGSGGYTF. CDR3 sequence (DNA): TGCGCCAGCAGCTTGGACAGGGGTTCAGGTGGCTACACCTTC. The V call is TRBV5-1, the J call TRBJ1-2; 7 nucleotides match TRBD1. This CDR3 comprises 14 residues. V shed 0 bases and J 7 bases; nucleotides not matched to a gene: 6. Per germline, CDR1 SGHRS and CDR2 YFSETQ.

The genes are TRBV7-2 and TRBJ2-7; 9 nucleotides align to TRBD1. The CDR3 length is 16 residues. The trim removed 0 bases at V and 3 bases at J, leaving 6 bases unmatched. Germline assignment: CDR1 SGHTA and CDR2 FQGNSA. CDR3 sequence: CASSLAPGQGNYEQYF. Written as DNA, the CDR3 is TGTGCCAGCAGCTTAGCCCCCGGACAGGGGAACTACGAGCAGTACTTC.

This chain connects TRBV9 to TRBJ1-2; 7 positions match TRBD1. CDR1 is SGDLS, CDR2 YYNGEE, per germline. The CDR3 spans 16 residues. The V gene end was trimmed by 4 bases and the J gene end by 4 bases; junction bases not matched to a gene: 13. CDR3 residues: CASSPTPDRVGYGYTF. The DNA of the CDR3 is TGTGCCAGCAGCCCCACCCCCGACAGGGTGGGCTATGGCTACACCTTC.

This chain connects TRBV5-6 to TRBJ2-4; D perhaps matches TRBD2 (5 bases). The CDR3 covers 15 residues. Germline V gene data show CDR1 as SGHDT and CDR2 as YYEEEE. Trimming took 1 base from V and 0 from J, leaving 8 bases between them. CDR3 in amino acids: CASSLRGLAKNIQYF. The CDR3 DNA reads TGTGCCAGCAGCTTGAGAGGGTTAGCCAAAAACATTCAGTACTTC.

The chain is built from TRBV30 and TRBJ1-1; D is possibly TRBD1 (6 bases). The CDR3 sequence is 13 residues long. Germline V gene data show CDR1 as GTSNPN and CDR2 as SVGIG (reference sequence). Trimming took 1 base from V and 11 from J, leaving 17 bases between them. CDR3 sequence (DNA): TGTGCCTGGAGTGGACAGGAGTCCGATCGGGCTTTCTTT. This translates into CAWSGQESDRAFF. The whole variable domain, remainder taken from reference TRBV30 and TRBJ1-1, is SQTIHQWPATLVQPVGSPLSLECTVEGTSNPNLYWYRQAAGRGLQLLFYSVGIGQISSEVPQNLSASRPQDRQFILSSKKLLLSDSGFYLCAWSGQESDRAFFGQGTRLTVV.

The gene calls are TRBV7-8 and TRBJ1-2; unclear D gene. The germline CDR1 and CDR2 sequences are SGHVS and FQNEAQ. This CDR3 has 12 residues. The V end was cut by 8 bases, the J end by 4 bases, with 11 bases between. The CDR3 nucleotides read TGTGCCAGCGCCCCTCCGGGCTATGGCTACACCTTC. Translating it yields CASAPPGYGYTF.

The chain is built from TRBV7-6 and TRBJ2-7; TRBD2 matches 13 bases. V gave up 3 bases and J gave up 5 bases; unmatched junction bases: 13. This CDR3 comprises 18 residues. Per germline, CDR1 SGHVS and CDR2 FNYEAQ. The CDR3 nucleotides read TGTGCCAGCAGCTTCAGCAGGGGAATGGGACTAGCGGGGCACGAGCAGTACTTC. Protein sequence: CASSFSRGMGLAGHEQYF.

This chain uses TRBV6-5 with TRBJ1-2, with 7 bases fitting TRBD1. Germline CDR1 is MNHEY and CDR2 is SVGAGI. The CDR3 is made up of 15 amino acids. Trimming at V came to 5 bases and at J to 3 bases, leaving 9 bases not matched to a gene. CDR3 loop: CASSNGQANDYGYTF. The CDR3 DNA reads TGTGCCAGCAGTAACGGACAGGCTAACGACTATGGCTACACCTTC.

The chain recombines TRBV27 with TRBJ1-5; D gene ambiguous. Per the germline V gene, CDR1 is MNHEY and CDR2 is SMNVEV (reference sequence). This CDR3 has 13 residues. Trimming shortened V by 6 bases and J by 6 bases, and 12 bases separated the two germline ends. The DNA of the CDR3 is TGTGCCAGCAGCCCCCGGACTGGTCAGCCCCAGCATTTT. It codes for CASSPRTGQPQHF.

The chain employs TRBV27 and TRBJ1-6; TRBD1 matches 11 bases. The germline CDR1 and CDR2 sequences are MNHEY and SMNVEV (reference sequence). The CDR3 has 16 residues. Trimming removed 1 base from V and 8 bases from J; junction bases left unmatched: 4. As DNA, the CDR3 is TGTGCCAGCAGTTTATGGGGACAGGGGGTCTATTCACCCCTCCACTTT. Translation gives CASSLWGQGVYSPLHF.

The J gene is TRBJ1-5, the V gene TRBV6-5, with TRBD1 identical over 7 bases. The CDR3 has 14 residues. J lost 3 bases, V lost 10 bases, and 9 bases had no gene match. Germline CDR1 reads MNHEY; CDR2 reads SVGAGI. CDR3 loop: CATWGQGDNQPQHF. The CDR3 nucleotides read TGTGCCACCTGGGGGCAGGGGGACAATCAGCCCCAGCATTTT.

V gene TRBV5-6 combines with J gene TRBJ2-7; TRBD2 agrees at 11 bases. The ends lost 0 bases at V and 6 bases at J; junction bases unmatched: 5. Germline loops: CDR1 SGHDT, CDR2 YYEEEE. The CDR3 contains 15 residues. The CDR3 sequence is CASSLVAGGTGEQYF. The CDR3 bases are TGTGCCAGCAGCTTGGTAGCGGGGGGGACGGGCGAGCAGTACTTC.